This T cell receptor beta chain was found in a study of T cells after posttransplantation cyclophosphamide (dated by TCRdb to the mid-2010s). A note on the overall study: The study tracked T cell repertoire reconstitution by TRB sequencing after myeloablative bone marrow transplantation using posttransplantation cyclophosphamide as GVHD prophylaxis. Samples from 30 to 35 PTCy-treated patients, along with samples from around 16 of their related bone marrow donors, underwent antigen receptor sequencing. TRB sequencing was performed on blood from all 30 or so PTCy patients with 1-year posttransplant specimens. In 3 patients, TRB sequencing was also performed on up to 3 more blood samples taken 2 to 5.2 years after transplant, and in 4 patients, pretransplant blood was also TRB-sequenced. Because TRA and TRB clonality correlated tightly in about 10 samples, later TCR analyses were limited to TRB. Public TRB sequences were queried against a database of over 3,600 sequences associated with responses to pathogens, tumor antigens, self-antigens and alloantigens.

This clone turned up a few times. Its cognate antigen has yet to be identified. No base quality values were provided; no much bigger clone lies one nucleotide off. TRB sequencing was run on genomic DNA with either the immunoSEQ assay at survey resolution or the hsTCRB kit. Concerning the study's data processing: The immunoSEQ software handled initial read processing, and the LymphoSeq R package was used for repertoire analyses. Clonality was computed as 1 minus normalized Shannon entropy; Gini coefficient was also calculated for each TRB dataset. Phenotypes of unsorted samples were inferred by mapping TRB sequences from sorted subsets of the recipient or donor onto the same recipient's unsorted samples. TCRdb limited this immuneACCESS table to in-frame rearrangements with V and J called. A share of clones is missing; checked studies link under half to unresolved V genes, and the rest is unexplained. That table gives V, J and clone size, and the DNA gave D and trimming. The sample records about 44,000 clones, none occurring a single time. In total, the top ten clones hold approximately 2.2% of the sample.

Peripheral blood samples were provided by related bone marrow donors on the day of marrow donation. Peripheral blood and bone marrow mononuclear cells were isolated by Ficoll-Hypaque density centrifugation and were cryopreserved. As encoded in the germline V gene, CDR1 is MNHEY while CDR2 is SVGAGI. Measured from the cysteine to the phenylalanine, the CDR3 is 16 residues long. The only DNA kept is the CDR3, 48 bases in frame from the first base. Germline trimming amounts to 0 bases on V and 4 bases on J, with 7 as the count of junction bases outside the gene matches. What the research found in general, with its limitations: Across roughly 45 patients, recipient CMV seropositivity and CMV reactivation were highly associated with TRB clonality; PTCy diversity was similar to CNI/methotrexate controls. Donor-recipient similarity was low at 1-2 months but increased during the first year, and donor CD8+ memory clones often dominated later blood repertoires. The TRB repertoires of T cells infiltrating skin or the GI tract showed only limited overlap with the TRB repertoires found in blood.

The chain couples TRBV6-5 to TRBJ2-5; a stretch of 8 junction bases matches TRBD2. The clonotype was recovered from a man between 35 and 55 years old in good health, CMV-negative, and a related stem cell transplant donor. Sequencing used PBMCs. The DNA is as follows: TGTGCCAGCAGTTACTCACGGCGGGGGGCCGCAGAGACCCAGTACTTC. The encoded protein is CASSYSRRGAAETQYF.